This T cell receptor beta chain was identified during a study of blood T cell repertoires in COVID-19 (dated by TCRdb to about 2020). For the wider study: The collaborator samples originated in the United States, Italy and Spain and spanned the acute and convalescent phases of COVID-19. The prospective study material was composed of cDNA or gDNA derived from T cells, B-cell-depleted T cells, or PBMCs. The dataset comprised deeply sampled blood TCRbeta repertoires from subjects exposed to, actively infected with, or recovered from COVID-19. The repertoires were made available in a free public database intended to serve as a resource for research on the immune response to SARS-CoV-2. Samples came from the ongoing ImmuneRACE study (first 160 participants) plus 1,254 subjects from 6 global collaborators. Nearly every sample came with metadata listing a de-identified subject ID, COVID-19 status, age in years and sex. Where HLA class I and class II types were available, the types were taken from metadata supplied by the sample provider, not from assay-based typing.

The immunoSEQ Assay, a bias-controlled multiplex PCR, was used to amplify TCRbeta CDR3 regions from genomic DNA. On the study's bioinformatics: Within the assay, amplification of reference gene primers was used to estimate how many nucleated cells each sample contained. Sequence reads were collapsed and filtered to measure the absolute abundance of every unique TCRbeta CDR3 rearrangement. For each sample, productive Simpson clonality was calculated as the square root of Simpson's diversity index across productive rearrangements. The source is immuneACCESS, and TCRdb retained only in-frame sequences with V and J called. Part of the clones is not carried over; for the studies checked, unresolved V genes explain less than half of this, and the remainder is unexplained. V, J and clone size are taken as reported in that table, and D and trimming were inferred from the DNA itself. This sample gives 150,000 or so clones in total; approximately 90% of them show up just once. The top ten hold roughly 0.95% of the sample.

Findings and caveats that apply to the study as a whole: The quantity of clinical and demographic metadata differed by source and by participant and was supplied without curation.

Collaborating institutions collected whole blood in K2EDTA tubes following their own protocols. For TCRbeta analysis, collaborators shipped samples as frozen whole blood, isolated PBMCs, or DNA extracted from either of those sample types. Per the germline V gene, SGHTA is the CDR1 and FQGNSA is the CDR2. V loses 4 bases of germline sequence and J loses 5 bases, and the interval between the two ends is 15 bases. There are 15 amino acids in the CDR3, from cysteine to phenylalanine inclusive. The sequence is cut down to CDR3 DNA, 45 bases in frame from base 1. This clone appeared a few times. Its antigen remains unidentified. Per-base qualities were not stored, and no clone one base away is much larger.

The sequenced sample was peripheral blood. The chain uses TRBV7-2 and TRBJ2-1; a weak D assignment points to TRBD2 (7 bases agree). The TCR comes from a man younger than 35 with acute or convalescent COVID-19. The nucleotide sequence is given as TGTGCCAGCAGCTCGTTCCGGGGGGACAACAATGAGCAGTTCTTC. Its amino acids are CASSSFRGDNNEQFF.